This TCR beta chain was observed in a study of shared clonotypes between healthy human individuals. About the research overall: CD4 naive and memory got three plates each, CD8 naive two, CD8 memory one. Study results and caveats: Naive CD4 clonotype sharing across several donors was about 5%.

Sequencing used immunoSEQ multiplex PCR; TCRdb keeps in-frame clones, though not all of them. The repertoire holds around 700,000 clones, about two thirds seen once, with about 1.7% in the top ten. Trimming shortened V by 11 bases and J by 0 bases, and 10 bases separated the two germline ends. CDR1 and CDR2 from the germline V gene are SNHLY and FYNNEI. The CDR3 runs to 12 residues. Researchers partitioned CD4+ cells into CD45RA+ naive and CD45RA-negative memory subsets. Regarding this clone: The antigen is undetermined.

Sequenced sample: memory CD4+ T cells sorted from blood. Subset: CD45RA-negative fraction. The chain is built from TRBV2 and TRBJ1-2, with D perhaps matching TRBD1 (6 bases). The source of this sequence is a woman in her twenties or thirties in good health. CDR3: CARGTPNYGYTF. The DNA for the CDR3 is TGTGCCCGAGGGACACCTAACTATGGCTACACCTTC. Looking up the rest from reference TRBV2 and TRBJ1-2 gives the full variable domain: EPEVTQTPSHQVTQMGQEVILRCVPISNHLYFYWYRQILGQKVEFLVSFYNNEISEKSEIFDDQFSVERPDGSNFTLKIRSTKLEDSAMYFCARGTPNYGYTFGSGTRLTVV.